The 11 T cell receptor beta chains listed next were all sequenced from one sample in a study of shared clonotypes between healthy human individuals. Method: immunoSEQ multiplex PCR; TCRdb's copy keeps in-frame clones and lacks some. The sample lists around 990,000 clones, approximately 77% occurring once. The sequencing sample was made of memory CD4+ T cells from PBMCs. The subset here: CD45RA-negative fraction. The receptors derive from a young man in good health. Some clones in this sample may be carry-over from other donors' samples.

The chain is built from TRBV28 and TRBJ2-3; possibly TRBD2 for D (5 bases). The CDR3 loop spans 15 amino acids. The germline gives CDR1 MDHEN, CDR2 SYDVKM. V shed 3 bases and J shed 0 bases, with 10 bases lying between them. In DNA form, the CDR3 reads TGTGCCAGCAGTTTGACCCCGGGAAGCACAGATACGCAGTATTTT. Translating gives CASSLTPGSTDTQYF.

V usage is TRBV4-3 and J usage is TRBJ2-5; TRBD1 agrees at 8 bases. This CDR3 has 15 residues. Trimming took 0 bases from V and 5 from J; bases not matched to a gene: 5. CDR1 is LGHNA, CDR2 YSLEER, per germline. The CDR3 region is CASSQEFRQGETQYF. DNA for the CDR3: TGCGCCAGCAGCCAAGAGTTCCGACAGGGGGAGACCCAGTACTTC.

The V and J genes are TRBV2 and TRBJ2-7; D uncertain. Germline CDR1 SNHLY, CDR2 FYNNEI. V lost 2 bases, J lost 0 bases, and 8 bases lay in between. This CDR3 has 14 amino acids. CDR3 in DNA: TGTGCCAGCAGTGAACACAGTAACTCCTACGAGCAGTACTTC. Protein: CASSEHSNSYEQYF.

The V and J genes are TRBV11-3 and TRBJ2-7; D ambiguous. The CDR3 runs to 13 residues. V lost 1 base, J lost 6 bases, and 10 bases lay in between. The germline CDR1 and CDR2 sequences are SGHNT and YENEEA. The CDR3 coding sequence is TGTGCCAGCAGCTTAGGTCCCAGTGGCGAGCAGTACTTC. The encoded protein is CASSLGPSGEQYF.

The V call is TRBV28, the J call TRBJ2-7, with D perhaps being TRBD1 or TRBD2 (6 bases each). The CDR3 has 20 amino acids. The V and J ends lost 2 bases and 1 base respectively, with 27 bases between them. In germline, CDR1 is MDHEN, CDR2 SYDVKM. CDR3 DNA: TGTGCCAGCAGTTTAATCCTACGGGGGCTCACCGAGGAGCCATCCTACGAGCAGTACTTC. Translating it yields CASSLILRGLTEEPSYEQYF.

This clone was found once. The chain has TRBV2 and TRBJ2-7; the D is unclear. The germline V gene has CDR1 SNHLY and CDR2 FYNNEI. This CDR3 has 12 residues. V lost 6 bases, J lost 6 bases, and 12 bases lay in between. CDR3 sequence reads: CASRDDSAEQYF. Here the CDR3 DNA reads TGTGCCAGCAGGGACGACTCCGCCGAGCAGTACTTC.

The chain couples TRBV29-1 to TRBJ2-1; 8 positions match TRBD1. V dropped 6 bases and J dropped 7; count of bases not matched to a gene: 11. This CDR3 comprises 14 residues. Germline-derived CDR1 and CDR2 are SQVTM and ANQGSEA. This CDR3 is CSVSGQVRSNEQFF. CDR3 nucleotide sequence: TGCAGCGTATCGGGACAGGTTCGAAGTAATGAGCAGTTCTTC.

On this clone itself: This probably arose from a read error, given a far larger clone one base away. The same CDR3 can be traced to other DNA sequences in this sample. V gene TRBV25-1 combines with J gene TRBJ1-3; D is perhaps TRBD1 (6 bases). Germline V gene sequence: CDR1 MGHDK, CDR2 SYGVNS. The CDR3 consists of 14 residues. V lost 2 bases to trimming and J lost 4 bases, with 9 bases between them. As DNA, the CDR3 is TGTGCCAGCAGTGAAGCGGGGGCAGGAAACACCATATATTTT. This translates into CASSEAGAGNTIYF.

This clone was picked up one time. Other DNA sequences in the sample encode the same CDR3. J is TRBJ2-1 and V is TRBV11-3; 8 bases line up with TRBD2. CDR3 length: 14 amino acids. After removal of 6 bases from V and 6 bases from J, the junction contained 7 bases not matched to a gene. From germline, CDR1 is SGHNT and CDR2 YENEEA. The CDR3: CASSPGLAGNEQFF. CDR3 bases: TGTGCCAGCAGTCCAGGACTAGCAGGCAATGAGCAGTTCTTC.

The genes are TRBV7-9 and TRBJ2-1; 7 bases line up with TRBD1. Germline CDR1 SEHNR, CDR2 FQNEAQ (reference sequence). Unmatched junction bases numbered 4, after V lost 5 bases and J lost 9 bases. CDR3 size: 12 residues. CDR3 in amino acids: CASSLNRGEQFF. The CDR3 nucleotides read TGTGCCAGCAGCCTGAACAGGGGTGAGCAGTTCTTC.

V and J are TRBV7-2 and TRBJ2-3; the D gene could be TRBD1 or TRBD2 (5 bases each). Germline V gene lookup returns CDR1 SGHTA and CDR2 FQGNSA. The ends were cut back, 11 bases at V and 1 base at J, with 13 bases in the middle. CDR3 length: 13 residues. This CDR3 reads CAARDPGTDTQYF. The CDR3 DNA follows: TGTGCCGCACGGGACCCGGGCACAGATACGCAGTATTTT.